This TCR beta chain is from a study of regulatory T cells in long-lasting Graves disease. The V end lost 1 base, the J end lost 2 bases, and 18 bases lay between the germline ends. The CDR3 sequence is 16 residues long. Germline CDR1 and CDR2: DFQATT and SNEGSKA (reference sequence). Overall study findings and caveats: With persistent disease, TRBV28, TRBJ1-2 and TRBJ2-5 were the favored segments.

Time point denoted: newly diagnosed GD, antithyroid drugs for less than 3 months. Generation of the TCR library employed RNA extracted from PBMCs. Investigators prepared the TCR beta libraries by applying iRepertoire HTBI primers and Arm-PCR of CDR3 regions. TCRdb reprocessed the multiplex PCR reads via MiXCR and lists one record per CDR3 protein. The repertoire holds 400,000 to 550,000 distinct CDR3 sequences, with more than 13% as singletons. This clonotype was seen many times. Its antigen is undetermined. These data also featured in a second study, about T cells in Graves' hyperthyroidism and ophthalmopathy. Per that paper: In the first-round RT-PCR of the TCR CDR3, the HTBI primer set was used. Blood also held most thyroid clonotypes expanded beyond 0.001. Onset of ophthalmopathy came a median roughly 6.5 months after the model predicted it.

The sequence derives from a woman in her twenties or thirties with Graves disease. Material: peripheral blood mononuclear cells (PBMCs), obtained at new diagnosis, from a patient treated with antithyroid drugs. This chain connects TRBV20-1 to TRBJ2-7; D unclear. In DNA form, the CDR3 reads TGCAGTGCTAGAGTTCCCCGCATGACCACCACCTACGAGCAGTACTTC. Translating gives CSARVPRMTTTYEQYF.